The rows below give T cell receptor beta chains drawn from one sample of a study of human T cells and chemical hapten exposure. TCRdb re-analysed the RACE reads in MiXCR, keeping a single row per CDR3 protein. The sample includes 45,000 to 60,000 distinct CDR3 sequences, approximately 8.6% of them seen just once. This specimen was whole blood, taken in connection with sensitization to the hapten diphenylcyclopropenone (DPC). All receptors derive from a woman aged 40 to 50 with alopecia areata. Some clones in this sample may be carry-over from other donors' samples. Each CDR3 is given with its conserved first and last residue. The order of the fields is J gene, CDR3 length, clone size, V gene, D gene, CDR3 protein, CDR3 DNA. D genes are given only for firm matches. Size is omitted from some rows. Given values are once, few, many or a class for expanded clones.

J: TRBJ2-5
length: 14
size: many
V: TRBV25-1
D: .
CDR3: CASGIHRDQETQYF
DNA: TGTGCCAGCGGAATCCACCGAGACCAAGAGACCCAGTACTTC

J: TRBJ2-7
length: 16
size: many
V: TRBV7-2
D: .
CDR3: CASSHRGGASSYEQYF
DNA: TGTGCCAGCAGCCACAGGGGGGGGGCCTCCTCCTACGAGCAGTACTTC

J: TRBJ1-1
length: 14
size: few
V: TRBV11-2
D: .
CDR3: CASSLERVNTEAFF
DNA: TGTGCCAGCAGCTTAGAGCGCGTGAACACTGAAGCTTTCTTT

J: TRBJ2-6
length: 13
size: few
V: TRBV6-5
D: TRBD2
CDR3: CASNPTGGNVLTF
DNA: TGTGCCAGCAACCCGACGGGGGGCAACGTCCTGACTTTC

J: TRBJ1-1
length: 11
size: many
V: TRBV4-1
D: TRBD1
CDR3: CARVGGQEAFF
DNA: TGCGCCAGGGTTGGGGGACAGGAAGCTTTCTTT

J: TRBJ1-1
length: 10
size: .
V: TRBV29-1
D: .
CDR3: CSAEAVEAFF
DNA: TGCAGCGCGGAGGCAGTTGAAGCTTTCTTT

J: TRBJ1-5
length: 15
size: many
V: TRBV12-3/TRBV12-4
D: .
CDR3: CASSLEAGGNQPQHF
DNA: TGTGCCAGCAGTTTAGAGGCAGGGGGCAATCAGCCCCAGCATTTT

J: TRBJ1-1
length: 15
size: .
V: TRBV7-9
D: .
CDR3: CASSLALAMNTEAFF
DNA: TGTGCCAGCAGCTTAGCCCTCGCCATGAACACTGAAGCTTTCTTT

J: TRBJ1-1
length: 16
size: many
V: TRBV5-1
D: TRBD1
CDR3: CASSLRPGQMNTEAFF
DNA: TGCGCCAGCAGCCTCCGCCCGGGACAGATGAACACTGAAGCTTTCTTT

J: TRBJ2-3
length: 16
size: few
V: TRBV7-9
D: .
CDR3: CASSWGSGSGTDTQYF
DNA: TGTGCCAGCAGCTGGGGCTCAGGTTCTGGCACAGATACGCAGTATTTT

J: TRBJ2-7
length: 14
size: .
V: TRBV5-1
D: .
CDR3: CASSLGLYSYEQYF
DNA: TGCGCCAGCAGCTTGGGTCTGTACTCCTACGAGCAGTACTTC

J: TRBJ1-2
length: 18
size: many
V: TRBV2
D: TRBD1
CDR3: CASRESGTGGPPNYGYTF
DNA: TGTGCCAGCAGGGAGTCCGGGACAGGGGGCCCTCCTAACTATGGCTACACCTTC

J: TRBJ2-4
length: 17
size: many
V: TRBV28
D: .
CDR3: CASSPFLATLAKNIQYF
DNA: TGTGCCAGCAGCCCTTTTTTAGCCACCTTAGCCAAAAACATTCAGTACTTC

J: TRBJ2-7
length: 14
size: many
V: TRBV6-2/TRBV6-3
D: TRBD1
CDR3: CASSRGTEPYEQYF
DNA: TGTGCCAGCAGCCGTGGGACAGAGCCTTACGAGCAGTACTTC

J: TRBJ1-2
length: 14
size: many
V: TRBV4-2
D: .
CDR3: CASSQELQRQGYTF
DNA: TGTGCCAGCAGCCAAGAGCTACAGCGGCAGGGCTACACCTTC

J: TRBJ2-5
length: 15
size: many
V: TRBV21-1
D: .
CDR3: CATGRISGGQETQYF
DNA: TGTGCCACCGGAAGGATTAGCGGCGGCCAAGAGACCCAGTACTTC

J: TRBJ2-5
length: 13
size: many
V: TRBV7-7
D: .
CDR3: CASSLQIGETQYF
DNA: TGTGCCAGCAGCTTACAGATCGGGGAGACCCAGTACTTC

J: TRBJ2-7
length: 12
size: many
V: TRBV7-9
D: .
CDR3: CASTRGSYEQYF
DNA: TGTGCCAGCACGAGGGGGTCCTACGAGCAGTACTTC

J: TRBJ2-7
length: 14
size: many
V: TRBV3-1
D: .
CDR3: CASSAKERSGEQYF
DNA: TGTGCCAGCAGTGCCAAGGAGAGGTCGGGCGAGCAGTACTTC

J: TRBJ2-1
length: 12
size: few
V: TRBV24-1
D: .
CDR3: CATSDWDESLFF
DNA: TGTGCCACCAGTGATTGGGACGAATCTTTGTTCTTC

J: TRBJ1-3
length: 12
size: many
V: TRBV7-9
D: .
CDR3: CASSPAGNTIYF
DNA: TGTGCCAGCAGCCCCGCTGGAAACACCATATATTTT

J: TRBJ2-7
length: 14
size: .
V: TRBV20-1
D: .
CDR3: CSARGLSEPYEQYF
DNA: TGCAGTGCTAGGGGGCTGAGCGAACCCTACGAGCAGTACTTC